The source of this T cell receptor beta chain is a study of OX40 agonist ivuxolimab in advanced cancers. V dropped 6 bases and J dropped 4 bases, with 15 bases sitting between them. The V gene's germline CDR1 is KGHSH and CDR2 LQKENI. This CDR3 has 14 amino acids. This clone came up once. Sequencing was performed with immunoSEQ multiplex PCR; in TCRdb, only in-frame clones are kept and a portion is missing. Of roughly 150,000 clones in the sample, 90% to 95% were seen once. The sample was CD4+ or CD8+ T cells sorted from blood, taken in a trial of the OX40 agonist ivuxolimab. The source is an adult with an advanced solid tumor such as melanoma, head and neck, liver or kidney cancer. V gene TRBV18 combines with J gene TRBJ1-1; D gene uncertain. The CDR3 region is CASSGGRSSTEAFF. CDR3 sequence (DNA): TGTGCCAGCTCCGGAGGGAGGTCGTCCACTGAAGCTTTCTTT. The entire variable domain, with the rest obtained from reference TRBV18 and TRBJ1-1, is as follows: NAGVMQNPRHLVRRRGQEARLRCSPMKGHSHVYWYRQLPEEGLKFMVYLQKENIIDESGMPKERFSAEFPKEGPSILRIQQVVRGDSAAYFCASSGGRSSTEAFFGQGTRLTVV.